This T cell receptor (beta chain) stems from a study of blood T cells in healthy people across ages. Study-level results: Compared with aged donors, long-lived donors showed fewer expanded clones, suggesting selection. Per million T cells, TCR beta diversity dropped roughly linearly as age increased. The unknown donor CMV status may have confounded expanded clonotype changes.

Germline CDR1 is SEHNR and CDR2 is FQNEAQ (reference sequence). This CDR3 is 15 amino acids long. Unmatched junction bases numbered 7, after V lost 0 bases and J lost 10 bases. With a J-beta primer mix and a sample-barcoded 5' primer, a second PCR ran about 7 to 12 cycles. TCRdb passed the 5' RACE reads through MiXCR, listing each CDR3 protein once. The sample comprises 1.5 million or so distinct CDR3 sequences, 42% of which are singletons, and approximately 7.9% rests with the top ten. This clonotype was observed a few times. The target antigen is unknown. Source material: blood. The rearrangement uses TRBV7-9 and TRBJ2-1; the match to TRBD2 covers 9 bases. This receptor was identified in a young woman in good health. The CDR3 bases are TGTGCCAGCAGCTTAGCGCCTAGCGGGACCAAGGAGCAGTTCTTC. Residues: CASSLAPSGTKEQFF.